This T cell receptor beta chain was found in a study of cytotoxic CD8 clonotypes in ibrutinib-treated CLL. The table came from immunoSEQ multiplex PCR; TCRdb's copy has only in-frame clones and leaves some out. The sample yields tens of thousands of clones, 56% seen once. CDR3 length equals 15 residues. Germline V gene lookup returns CDR1 MGHRA and CDR2 YSYEKL. V gave up 4 bases and J gave up 0 bases, with 10 bases separating them. Whole-study findings and limits: A rise in clonality was seen at ibrutinib response, and a fall back toward baseline was seen at progression.

Comments on this clone: Its antigen is currently unknown.

The specimen comprised PBMCs, sampled after 24 months of ibrutinib treatment. The clonotype was recovered from a human donor with chronic lymphocytic leukemia. This chain links TRBV4-1 with TRBJ2-1; possible D gene TRBD2, 6 bases. The CDR3 DNA reads TGCGCCAGCAGCCCGGAGGGCATCTCCTACAATGAGCAGTTCTTC. Translated, it gives CASSPEGISYNEQFF.